This record covers a single T cell receptor (beta chain). There are many counts of this clonotype. This clone's antigen is unknown. Nothing much larger sits one base from this clone, and base qualities are not available. This entry is derived from a study of T cells in Graves' hyperthyroidism and ophthalmopathy (dated by TCRdb to the late 2010s). Background on the whole study: Peripheral blood was sampled at the time of initial diagnosis, prior to any treatment. Following sampling, methimazole starting at 30 mg daily was given to hyperthyroidism patients, and high-dose intravenous methylprednisolone was given to ophthalmopathy patients. For training and testing, the 100 patients in the discovery cohort were randomly divided in a 7:3 ratio. A discovery cohort of about a hundred patients, roughly 45 with Graves' ophthalmopathy and about 60 with stable Graves' hyperthyroidism, was used to find distinguishing TCR V-J signatures. In more than five Graves' hyperthyroidism patients, the study also compared T-cell repertoires from thyroid tissue with T-cell repertoires from blood. Prospective prediction of ophthalmopathy was tested in an independent validation cohort consisting of 18 to 20 hyperthyroidism patients and some 17 patients who later progressed to ophthalmopathy. According to the paper, TCR Vbeta CDR3 sequencing was carried out on over 130 peripheral blood samples, which came from fewer than 50 ophthalmopathy, about 75 hyperthyroidism and approximately 17 progressor patients. Findings and caveats that apply to the study as a whole: Ophthalmopathy was separated from stable hyperthyroidism by a 13 V-J signature model, with around 90% sensitivity and about 81% specificity obtained in cross-validation and 80%/75% obtained in testing. No statistical method was used to set the sample size in advance, and investigators knew the group allocation. Most expanded thyroid clonotypes (frequency above 0.001) were also detected in blood, a finding suggesting that blood repertoires may reflect thyroid immune responses. In validation, the model predicted progression to ophthalmopathy with roughly 66% sensitivity and about 72% specificity, a median of about six months before onset.

Amplification of TCR beta CDR3 regions was carried out from RNA transcripts. For the first round of RT-PCR on the TCR CDR3, the HTBI primer set was used together with the Qiagen OneStep RT-PCR kit. Libraries were constructed in a second round of multiplex PCR, after which size selection and purification were carried out. Sequencing of the libraries was done on an Illumina HiSeq2000 using paired-end 100 bp reads. On the authors' methods: SOAPnuke was used to process the raw data, throwing out any read that contained adapters or uncalled bases, had a mean Phred below 15, or lacked an exact constant-primer or identifier match. COPE v1.2.5 was used to merge the high-quality paired reads, and each unique nucleotide sequence was defined as a clonotype. MiTCR v1.1 was used to align the clonotypes against IMGT TRBV, TRBD and TRBJ reference segments. Analysis was restricted to V-J combinations with a frequency above 0.0001, which covered roughly 99% of repertoires. The TCS score was defined as the ratio of F50 (clonal expansion) to E x V (chaos), calculated using BLOSUM62-based TCRdist between CDR3 peptides within each V-J. Welch's t-statistics and random forest reduced fewer than 550 V-J features to 13, which were used in a naive Bayes classifier (R e1071). In TCRdb, the public reads were trimmed at Q25 with fastp and aligned with MiXCR, with productive beta chains retained. CDR3 protein duplicates are merged, each entry listing the most common genes and DNA. The V and J calls reflect TCRdb's pipeline rather than the authors' work. The sample table shows under 350,000 distinct CDR3 sequences, and around 13% are seen once. Of the sample, 34% falls within the top ten clones.

V is clipped by 5 bases and J by 3 bases, and the sequence between their germline boundaries is 14 bases long. Including cysteine and phenylalanine, the CDR3 has 15 amino acids. The DNA shown is the 45-base CDR3, in frame from base 1. CDR1 and CDR2, per the germline V gene, are MNHNS and SASEGT. Moderately to severely active disease, a Clinical Activity Score of at least 3, a NOSPECS grade of at least 4, and a duration under 3 months were present in ophthalmopathy patients. Patients with uncontrolled infections, other autoimmune diseases, pregnancy or lactation were excluded. Diagnoses were based on clinical symptoms, serum thyroxine and TRAb, thyroid ultrasound and orbital computed tomography. Ficoll-Paque density gradient centrifugation was used to isolate PBMCs from around 10 ml of fresh peripheral blood. Total RNA was extracted using Trizol reagent, and RNA quality was assessed on an Agilent 2100 Bioanalyzer.

The V and J genes are TRBV6-1 and TRBJ1-5; a tentative D call is TRBD1 (5 bases match). Sequenced input: blood. This TCR was sampled from a woman in her 40s with Graves' ophthalmopathy. The DNA sequence follows: TGTGCCAGCAGTTACGGGGAGGGACCCAATCAGCCCCAGCATTTT. The resulting protein is CASSYGEGPNQPQHF.